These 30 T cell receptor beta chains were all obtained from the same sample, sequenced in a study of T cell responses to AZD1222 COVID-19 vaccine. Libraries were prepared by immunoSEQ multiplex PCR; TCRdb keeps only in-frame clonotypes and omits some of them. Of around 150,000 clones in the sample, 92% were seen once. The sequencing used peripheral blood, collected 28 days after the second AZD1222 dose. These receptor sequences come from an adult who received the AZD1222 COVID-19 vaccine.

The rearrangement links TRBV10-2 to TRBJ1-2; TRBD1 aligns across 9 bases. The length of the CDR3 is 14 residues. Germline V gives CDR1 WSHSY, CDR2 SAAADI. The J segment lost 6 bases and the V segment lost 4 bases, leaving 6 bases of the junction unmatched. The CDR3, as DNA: TGCGCCAGCAGTGGGGAACAGGGGGCAGATGGCTACACCTTC. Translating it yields CASSGEQGADGYTF.

The CDR3 here is CASSPADSRSIAGAHPGEQFF. As DNA, the CDR3 is TGTGCCAGTAGCCCGGCGGACAGCCGGAGTATAGCGGGAGCCCACCCCGGCGAGCAGTTCTTC. The chain has TRBV19 and TRBJ2-1; the match to TRBD2 covers 9 bases. CDR1 is LNHDA and CDR2 is SQIVND in the germline V gene (reference sequence). CDR3 size: 21 residues. The ends lost 6 bases at V and 10 bases at J; junction bases unmatched: 31.

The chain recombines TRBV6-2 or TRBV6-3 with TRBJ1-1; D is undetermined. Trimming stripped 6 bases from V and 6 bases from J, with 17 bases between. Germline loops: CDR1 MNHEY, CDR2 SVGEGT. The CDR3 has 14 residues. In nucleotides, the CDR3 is TGTGCCAGCAGCAGCAGGATTGTTGGTTCTGAAGCTTTCTTT. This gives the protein CASSSRIVGSEAFF.

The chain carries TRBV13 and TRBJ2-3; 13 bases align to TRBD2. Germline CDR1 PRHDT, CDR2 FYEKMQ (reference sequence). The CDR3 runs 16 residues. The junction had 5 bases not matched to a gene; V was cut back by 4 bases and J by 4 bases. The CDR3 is CASSSRLAGGADTQYF. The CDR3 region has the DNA TGTGCCAGCAGCTCCAGACTAGCGGGAGGTGCAGATACGCAGTATTTT.

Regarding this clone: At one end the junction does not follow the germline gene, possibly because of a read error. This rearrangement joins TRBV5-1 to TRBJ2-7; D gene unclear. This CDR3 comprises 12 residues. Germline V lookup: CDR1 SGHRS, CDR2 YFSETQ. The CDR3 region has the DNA TGCGCCAGCAGGTTGGATTTCTACGAGCAGTACTTC. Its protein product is CASRLDFYEQYF.

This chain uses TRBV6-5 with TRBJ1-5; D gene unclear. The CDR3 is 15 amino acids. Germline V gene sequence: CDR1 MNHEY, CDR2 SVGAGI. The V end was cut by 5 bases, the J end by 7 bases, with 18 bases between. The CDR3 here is CASSPEGSGIQPQHF. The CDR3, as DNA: TGTGCCAGCAGTCCCGAAGGGAGTGGGATACAGCCCCAGCATTTT.

The CDR3 loop is CASSQSQTETQYF. CDR3 coding DNA: TGTGCCAGCAGCCAATCTCAGACGGAGACCCAGTACTTC. This chain connects TRBV16 to TRBJ2-5; unclear D gene. The CDR3 loop spans 13 amino acids. CDR1 and CDR2 (germline): KGHSY, FQNENV. Trimming removed 0 bases at V and 5 bases at J, with 7 bases between.

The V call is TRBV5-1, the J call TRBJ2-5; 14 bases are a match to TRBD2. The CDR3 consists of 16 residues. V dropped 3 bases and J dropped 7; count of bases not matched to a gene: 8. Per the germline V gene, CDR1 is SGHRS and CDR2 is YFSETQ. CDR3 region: CASSWRGLAGAVTQYF. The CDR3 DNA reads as TGCGCCAGCAGCTGGCGGGGACTAGCGGGAGCGGTGACCCAGTACTTC.

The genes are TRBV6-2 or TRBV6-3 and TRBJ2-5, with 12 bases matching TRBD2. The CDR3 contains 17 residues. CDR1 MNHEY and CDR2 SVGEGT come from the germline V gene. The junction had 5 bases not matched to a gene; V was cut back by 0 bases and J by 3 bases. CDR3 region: CASSYSIRLAGEETQYF. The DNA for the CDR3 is TGTGCCAGCAGTTACTCGATTAGACTAGCGGGAGAAGAGACCCAGTACTTC.

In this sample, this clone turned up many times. CDR3 sequence: CASSLSTSNNEQFF. CDR3 DNA sequence: TGTGCCAGCAGCTTATCAACCAGTAACAATGAGCAGTTCTTC. This rearrangement joins TRBV7-9 to TRBJ2-1; D gene ambiguous. The ends were cut back, 2 bases at V and 5 bases at J, with 10 bases in the middle. The CDR3 has 14 amino acids. Per germline, CDR1 SEHNR and CDR2 FQNEAQ (reference sequence).

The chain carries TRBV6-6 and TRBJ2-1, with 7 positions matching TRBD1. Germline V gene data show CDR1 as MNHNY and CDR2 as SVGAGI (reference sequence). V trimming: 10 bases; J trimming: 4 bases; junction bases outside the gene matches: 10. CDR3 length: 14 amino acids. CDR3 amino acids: CATRPIQGYNEQFF. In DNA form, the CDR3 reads TGTGCCACCCGGCCGATACAGGGGTACAATGAGCAGTTCTTC.

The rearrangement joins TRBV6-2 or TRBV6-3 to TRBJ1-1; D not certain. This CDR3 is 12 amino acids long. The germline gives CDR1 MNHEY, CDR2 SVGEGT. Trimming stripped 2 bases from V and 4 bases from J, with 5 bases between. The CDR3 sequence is CASSYGLTEAFF. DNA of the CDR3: TGTGCCAGCAGTTACGGGCTCACTGAAGCTTTCTTT.

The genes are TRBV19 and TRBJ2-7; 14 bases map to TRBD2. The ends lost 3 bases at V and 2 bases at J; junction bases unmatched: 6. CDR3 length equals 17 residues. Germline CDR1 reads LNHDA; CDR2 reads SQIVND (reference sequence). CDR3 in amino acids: CASSMGLAGESTYEQYF. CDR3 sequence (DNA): TGTGCCAGTAGTATGGGACTAGCGGGAGAGTCTACCTACGAGCAGTACTTC.

The CDR3 DNA sequence: TGTGCCAGCAGCTTATCCTCGTCGGGCGGGGGAGTGAGTGACGAGCAGTACTTC. It is translated as CASSLSSSGGGVSDEQYF. The chain is built from TRBV7-9 and TRBJ2-7, with 7 bases lining up with TRBD2. After removal of 2 bases from V and 5 bases from J, the junction contained 18 bases not matched to a gene. CDR1 is SEHNR and CDR2 is FQNEAQ in the germline V gene (reference sequence). The CDR3 is made up of 18 amino acids.

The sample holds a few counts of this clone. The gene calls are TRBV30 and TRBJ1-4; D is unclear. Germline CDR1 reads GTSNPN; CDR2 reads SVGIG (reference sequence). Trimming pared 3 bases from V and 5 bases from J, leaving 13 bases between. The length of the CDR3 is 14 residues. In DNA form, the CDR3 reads TGTGCCTGGAGCGAAGTCCCAAGGAATGAAAAACTGTTTTTT. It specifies CAWSEVPRNEKLFF. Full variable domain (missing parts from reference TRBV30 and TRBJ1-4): SQTIHQWPATLVQPVGSPLSLECTVEGTSNPNLYWYRQAAGRGLQLLFYSVGIGQISSEVPQNLSASRPQDRQFILSSKKLLLSDSGFYLCAWSEVPRNEKLFFGSGTQLSVL.

The CDR3 DNA reads as TGTGCCAGCAGCCGGGAGGCCCGAGGCAATCAGCCCCAGCATTTT. As protein: CASSREARGNQPQHF. The chain is built from TRBV27 and TRBJ1-5; no firm D call. Germline CDR1 MNHEY, CDR2 SMNVEV (reference sequence). The CDR3 extends over 15 amino acids. With 6 bases removed from V and 2 bases from J, the gap between germline ends came to 14 bases.

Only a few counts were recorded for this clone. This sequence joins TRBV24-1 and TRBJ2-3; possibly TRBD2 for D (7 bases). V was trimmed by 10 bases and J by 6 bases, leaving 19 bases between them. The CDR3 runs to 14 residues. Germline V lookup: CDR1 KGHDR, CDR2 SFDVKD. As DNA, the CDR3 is TGTGCCACACAGGGAGGCTGGCGGGGGGATACGCAGTATTTT. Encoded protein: CATQGGWRGDTQYF.

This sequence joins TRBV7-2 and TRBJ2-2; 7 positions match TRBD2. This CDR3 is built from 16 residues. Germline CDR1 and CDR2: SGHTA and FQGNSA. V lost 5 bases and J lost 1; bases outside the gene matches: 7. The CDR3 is CASSGASGKNTGELFF. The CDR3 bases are TGTGCCAGCAGCGGGGCCAGCGGGAAGAACACCGGGGAGCTGTTTTTT.

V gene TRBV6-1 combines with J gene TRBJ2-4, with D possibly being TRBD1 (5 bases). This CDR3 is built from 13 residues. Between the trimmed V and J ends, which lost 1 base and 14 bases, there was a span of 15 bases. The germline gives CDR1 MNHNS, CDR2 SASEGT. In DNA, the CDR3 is TGTGCCAGCAGTGAAGTCCAAGGTCACAGGAAGTACTTC. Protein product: CASSEVQGHRKYF.

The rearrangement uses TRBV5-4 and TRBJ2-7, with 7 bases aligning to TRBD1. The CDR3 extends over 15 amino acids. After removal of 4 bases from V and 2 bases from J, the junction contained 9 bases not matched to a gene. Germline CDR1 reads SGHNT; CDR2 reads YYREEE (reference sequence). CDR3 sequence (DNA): TGTGCCAGCAGCGCCGCCTCAGGGGGACCCTACGAGCAGTACTTC. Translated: CASSAASGGPYEQYF. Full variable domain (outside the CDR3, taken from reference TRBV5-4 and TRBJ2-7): ETGVTQSPTHLIKTRGQQVTLRCSSQSGHNTVSWYQQALGQGPQFIFQYYREEENGRGNFPPRFSGLQFPNYSSELNVNALELDDSALYLCASSAASGGPYEQYFGPGTRLTVT.

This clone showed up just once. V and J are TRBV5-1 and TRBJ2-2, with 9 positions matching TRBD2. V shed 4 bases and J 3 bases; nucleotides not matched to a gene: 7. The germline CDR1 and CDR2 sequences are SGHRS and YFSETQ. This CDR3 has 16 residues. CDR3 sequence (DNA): TGCGCCAGCAGCACAGTAGCGGGAGTTGACACCGGGGAGCTGTTTTTT. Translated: CASSTVAGVDTGELFF.

CDR3 sequence (DNA): TGTGCCACCAGTGATACGAACACTGAAGCTTTCTTT. Translating gives CATSDTNTEAFF. J is TRBJ1-1 and V is TRBV24-1; D not certain. CDR1 KGHDR and CDR2 SFDVKD come from the germline V gene. CDR3 length: 12 amino acids. The ends were cut back, 3 bases at V and 1 base at J, with 2 bases in the middle.

This CDR3 is CASSLALYSYEQYF. The CDR3 DNA is TGTGCCAGCAGCTTAGCGCTCTACTCCTACGAGCAGTACTTC. This chain joins TRBV7-9 and TRBJ2-7; no clear D. With 0 bases removed from V and 0 bases from J, the gap between germline ends came to 6 bases. The germline V gene has CDR1 SEHNR and CDR2 FQNEAQ (reference sequence). This CDR3 spans 14 amino acids.

The CDR3 DNA sequence: TGTGCCAGTAGTATTCTTCGACAGGTCTCTGGGGCCAACGTCCTGACTTTC. This encodes CASSILRQVSGANVLTF. J is TRBJ2-6 and V is TRBV19; TRBD1 might be the D (6 bases). The length of the CDR3 is 17 residues. Germline V gene sequence: CDR1 LNHDA, CDR2 SQIVND (reference sequence). V gave up 3 bases and J gave up 0 bases, with 12 bases separating them.

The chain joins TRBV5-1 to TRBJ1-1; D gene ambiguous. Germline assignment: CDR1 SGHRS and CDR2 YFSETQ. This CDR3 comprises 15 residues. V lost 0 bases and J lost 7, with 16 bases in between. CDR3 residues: CASSLEAGVLHEAFF. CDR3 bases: TGCGCCAGCAGCTTGGAAGCGGGTGTACTACATGAAGCTTTCTTT.

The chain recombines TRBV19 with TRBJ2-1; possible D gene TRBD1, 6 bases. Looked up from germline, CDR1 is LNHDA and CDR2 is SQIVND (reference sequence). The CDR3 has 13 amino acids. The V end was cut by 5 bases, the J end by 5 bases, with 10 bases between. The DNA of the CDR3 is TGTGCCAGTAGTGTAACAGGGAACAATGAGCAGTTCTTC. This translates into CASSVTGNNEQFF. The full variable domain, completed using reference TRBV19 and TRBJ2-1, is DGGITQSPKYLFRKEGQNVTLSCEQNLNHDAMYWYRQDPGQGLRLIYYSQIVNDFQKGDIAEGYSVSREKKESFPLTVTSAQKNPTAFYLCASSVTGNNEQFFGPGTRLTVL.

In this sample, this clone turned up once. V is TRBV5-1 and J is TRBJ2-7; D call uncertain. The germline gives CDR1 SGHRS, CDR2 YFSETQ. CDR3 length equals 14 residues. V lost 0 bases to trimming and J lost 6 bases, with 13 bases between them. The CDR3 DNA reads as TGCGCCAGCAGCTTGGGCGGCCAGAAGTCCGAGCAGTACTTC. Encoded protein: CASSLGGQKSEQYF.

The CDR3: CASGLEQASEETQYF. CDR3 coding DNA: TGTGCTAGTGGTTTGGAACAGGCATCAGAAGAGACCCAGTACTTC. The chain is built from TRBV12-5 and TRBJ2-5, with D perhaps matching TRBD1 (5 bases). V was shortened by 1 base and J by 3 bases, with 12 bases between the two germline ends. Germline V gene sequence: CDR1 LGHNT, CDR2 FRNRAP. The CDR3 runs 15 residues.

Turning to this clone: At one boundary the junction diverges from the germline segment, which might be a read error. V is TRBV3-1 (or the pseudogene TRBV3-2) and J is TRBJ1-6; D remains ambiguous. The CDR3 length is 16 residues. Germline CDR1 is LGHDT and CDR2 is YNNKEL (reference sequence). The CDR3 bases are TGTGCCAGCAGCCAAGAGGCCCAGCCCTATCATTCACCCCTCCACTTT. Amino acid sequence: CASSQEAQPYHSPLHF.

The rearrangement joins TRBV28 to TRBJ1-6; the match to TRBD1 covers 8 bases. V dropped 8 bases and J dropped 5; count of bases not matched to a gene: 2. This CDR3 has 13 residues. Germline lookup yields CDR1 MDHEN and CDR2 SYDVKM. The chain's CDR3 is CASGQGNNSPLHF. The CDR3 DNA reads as TGTGCCAGCGGACAGGGAAATAATTCACCCCTCCACTTT.